This T cell receptor (beta chain) stems from a study of CD8+ T cells in alopecia areata. Treatment: oral pan-JAK inhibitor, 5-10 mg twice daily. TCR sequencing used cDNA made by reverse transcription of extracted RNA. Clones were read by immunoSEQ multiplex PCR, and TCRdb kept only the in-frame ones, dropping some. Found here are roughly 99,000 clones, 65% to 85% of them singletons; the top ten hold over 20%. The input for sequencing was CD8+ T cells sorted from blood, taken at week 24, from a patient treated with tofacitinib. The origin of this receptor is a human donor with alopecia areata.

The CDR3 nucleotides are TGTGCCAGCAGCCCAGGGACAGGACCCTACAATGAGCAGTTCTTC. Protein product: CASSPGTGPYNEQFF. The V and J genes are TRBV5-6 and TRBJ2-1; 8 bases fit TRBD1. CDR1 and CDR2 (germline): SGHDT, YYEEEE. The CDR3 is made up of 15 amino acids. V was pared by 4 bases and J by 2 bases, with 5 bases of the junction left unmatched.